A single sample is the source of the 23 T cell receptor beta chains below, sequenced in a study of long-term antiretroviral therapy in people with HIV. Researchers ran immunoSEQ v3.0 at survey level. TCRdb keeps only in-frame clones here, not all; method: immunoSEQ multiplex PCR. The table records some 25,000 clones, around 80% of them present only once. The specimen comprised unsorted PBMCs, sampled 4.2 to 4.5 years after starting antiretroviral therapy. The receptors come from a man aged 25 to 40 with HIV.

V and J are TRBV27 and TRBJ2-3; 12 bases are a match to TRBD2. Trimming cost V 5 bases and J 4 bases; bases outside gene matches: 10. The CDR3 is made up of 17 amino acids. The germline V gene encodes CDR1 MNHEY and CDR2 SMNVEV (reference sequence). The chain's CDR3 is CASSLRLAGVRPDTQYF. The CDR3 nucleotides are TGTGCCAGCAGTCTAAGACTAGCGGGAGTTCGTCCAGATACGCAGTATTTT.

V usage is TRBV2 and J usage is TRBJ1-1; D gene uncertain. Trimming stripped 10 bases from V and 5 bases from J, with 17 bases between. This CDR3 is built from 13 residues. The V gene's germline CDR1 is SNHLY and CDR2 FYNNEI. CDR3 in amino acids: CAIEGTRETEAFF. CDR3 in DNA: TGTGCCATCGAGGGTACTAGGGAGACTGAAGCTTTCTTT.

The gene calls are TRBV18 and TRBJ1-1; D is uncertain. Germline V gives CDR1 KGHSH, CDR2 LQKENI. This CDR3 region has 12 residues. Deletions cut 1 base from V and 7 bases from J, with 7 bases between. CDR3 bases: TGTGCCAGCTCACCACGGGAAGGTGAAGCTTTCTTT. It codes for CASSPREGEAFF.

The chain uses TRBV6-5 and TRBJ2-7, with TRBD1 matching over 7 bases. The CDR3 is 13 amino acids. V shed 6 bases and J 1 base; nucleotides not matched to a gene: 3. Germline V CDR1 and CDR2: MNHEY, SVGAGI. Here the CDR3 DNA reads TGTGCCAGCAGCCCGGACAGGTCCTACGAGCAGTACTTC. Its translation: CASSPDRSYEQYF.

This clone appeared once. V is TRBV5-1 and J is TRBJ2-7; D call uncertain. Germline values: CDR1 SGHRS, CDR2 YFSETQ. CDR3 size: 15 residues. V lost 0 bases to trimming and J lost 3 bases, with 13 bases between them. In DNA, the CDR3 is TGCGCCAGCAGCTTGGGAAGTTCCAACCACTACGAGCAGTACTTC. Residues: CASSLGSSNHYEQYF.

This chain links TRBV6-6 with TRBJ1-5; D uncertain. Germline CDR1 MNHNY, CDR2 SVGAGI (reference sequence). This CDR3 region has 13 residues. V was cut by 4 bases and J by 6 bases, with 10 bases left in between. CDR3 region: CASSSEMGQPQHF. CDR3 coding DNA: TGTGCCAGCAGTTCAGAGATGGGTCAGCCCCAGCATTTT.

The CDR3 loop reads CASSGTSGGETQYF. The CDR3 DNA reads as TGTGCCAGCAGTGGCACTAGCGGGGGAGAGACCCAGTACTTC. The chain couples TRBV2 to TRBJ2-5; the match to TRBD2 covers 11 bases. V dropped 4 bases and J dropped 4; count of bases not matched to a gene: 2. From germline, CDR1 is SNHLY and CDR2 FYNNEI. The CDR3 runs 14 residues.

The CDR3 loop reads CASSESGGAPDTQYF. In DNA, the CDR3 is TGTGCCAGCAGTGAAAGCGGGGGGGCCCCCGATACGCAGTATTTT. The gene calls are TRBV6-4 and TRBJ2-3, with TRBD2 matching 10 bases. The CDR3 sequence is 15 residues long. The V gene's germline CDR1 is MRHNA and CDR2 SNTAGT. With V trimmed by 3 bases and J by 6 bases, 6 bases remained unmatched.

The rearrangement links TRBV30 to TRBJ1-1; tentative D call: TRBD1 (6 bases). This CDR3 spans 13 amino acids. CDR1 GTSNPN and CDR2 SVGIG come from the germline V gene (reference sequence). Trimming removed 0 bases at V and 4 bases at J, with 9 bases between. The CDR3 nucleotides are TGTGCCTGGAGTGTGGGGGGGCCCACTGAAGCTTTCTTT. As protein: CAWSVGGPTEAFF.

The chain recombines TRBV30 with TRBJ1-4; D gene uncertain. Germline assignment: CDR1 GTSNPN and CDR2 SVGIG (reference sequence). V was cut by 4 bases and J by 0 bases, with 12 bases left in between. This CDR3 has 15 residues. CDR3 sequence reads: CAWKEVGSTNEKLFF. For the CDR3, the DNA is TGTGCCTGGAAGGAGGTGGGCTCAACTAATGAAAAACTGTTTTTT.

V usage is TRBV2 and J usage is TRBJ1-2; D call uncertain. This CDR3 has 11 residues. V lost 6 bases, J lost 0 bases, and 2 bases lay in between. CDR1 and CDR2 from the germline V gene are SNHLY and FYNNEI. CDR3 bases: TGTGCCAGCAGGACTAACTATGGCTACACCTTC. It codes for CASRTNYGYTF.

This clone was recorded only once. V and J are TRBV19 and TRBJ1-3; no reliable D call. The germline V gene encodes CDR1 LNHDA and CDR2 SQIVND (reference sequence). The CDR3 extends over 14 amino acids. V was trimmed by 5 bases and J by 2 bases, leaving 10 bases between them. In DNA form, the CDR3 reads TGTGCCAGTAGTTTTGGGGTTGCTGGAAACACCATATATTTT. Protein sequence: CASSFGVAGNTIYF.

V usage is TRBV15 and J usage is TRBJ2-7; no reliable D call. V gave up 0 bases and J gave up 2 bases, with 14 bases separating them. The CDR3 loop spans 16 amino acids. Germline lookup yields CDR1 LNHNV and CDR2 YYDKDF (reference sequence). The CDR3 loop is CATSRDGRTYPYEQYF. The DNA for the CDR3 is TGTGCCACCAGCAGAGACGGACGAACTTACCCCTACGAGCAGTACTTC.

The sample holds one count of this clone. The V call is TRBV4-3, the J call TRBJ2-1; D is unclear. The germline V gene encodes CDR1 LGHNA and CDR2 YSLEER. The CDR3 is 14 residues long. V lost 3 bases to trimming and J lost 6 bases, with 12 bases between them. CDR3 sequence: CASSHGARLNEQFF. In DNA form, the CDR3 reads TGCGCCAGCAGCCATGGTGCCCGCCTCAATGAGCAGTTCTTC.

The chain uses TRBV4-1 and TRBJ1-5, with D perhaps TRBD1 (6 bases). The CDR3 consists of 16 residues. Germline V gives CDR1 MGHRA, CDR2 YSYEKL. Trimming cost V 0 bases and J 2 bases, with 11 bases left between them. CDR3 bases: TGCGCCAGCAGCCAAGAGGAGTCAGGGGGCAATCAGCCCCAGCATTTT. Protein sequence: CASSQEESGGNQPQHF.

The V gene is TRBV7-9, the J gene TRBJ2-3; D perhaps matches TRBD2 (5 bases). Germline CDR1 SEHNR, CDR2 FQNEAQ (reference sequence). There are 16 residues in the CDR3. V was cut by 5 bases and J by 0 bases, with 15 bases left in between. CDR3 DNA: TGTGCCAGCAGCCCCGTCAGAGGGAAAAGCACAGATACGCAGTATTTT. Translated: CASSPVRGKSTDTQYF. The whole variable domain, filled in from reference TRBV7-9 and TRBJ2-3, reads DTGVSQNPRHKITKRGQNVTFRCDPISEHNRLYWYRQTLGQGPEFLTYFQNEAQLEKSRLLSDRFSAERPKGSFSTLEIQRTEQGDSAMYLCASSPVRGKSTDTQYFGPGTRLTVL.

The table lists this clone with a count of one. This CDR3 reads CASSREGGLPGNEQFF. The CDR3 DNA is TGTGCCAGTAGTAGGGAGGGTGGGCTACCGGGGAATGAGCAGTTCTTC. The genes are TRBV19 and TRBJ2-1; 7 nucleotides agree with TRBD2. V lost 4 bases to trimming and J lost 7 bases; unmatched junction nucleotides: 13. Germline values: CDR1 LNHDA, CDR2 SQIVND (reference sequence). CDR3 length equals 16 residues. The full variable domain, with the rest looked up from reference TRBV19 and TRBJ2-1, is DGGITQSPKYLFRKEGQNVTLSCEQNLNHDAMYWYRQDPGQGLRLIYYSQIVNDFQKGDIAEGYSVSREKKESFPLTVTSAQKNPTAFYLCASSREGGLPGNEQFFGPGTRLTVL.

This clone was seen once. V and J are TRBV6-1 and TRBJ1-4; D perhaps matches TRBD1 (5 bases). CDR1 is MNHNS and CDR2 is SASEGT in the germline V gene. Trimming pared 3 bases from V and 8 bases from J, leaving 19 bases between. This CDR3 region has 16 residues. CDR3 region: CASSERGAPPWEKLFF. CDR3 nucleotide sequence: TGTGCCAGCAGTGAGCGTGGGGCGCCACCGTGGGAAAAACTGTTTTTT.

This rearrangement joins TRBV5-1 to TRBJ2-7; 7 nucleotides align to TRBD1. The CDR3 has 14 amino acids. Unmatched junction bases numbered 4, after V lost 4 bases and J lost 0 bases. Germline loops: CDR1 SGHRS, CDR2 YFSETQ. The CDR3 nucleotides read TGCGCCAGCAGCCCACAGGGGACCTCCTACGAGCAGTACTTC. Amino acids: CASSPQGTSYEQYF.

This clone was seen a single time. This rearrangement joins TRBV4-1 to TRBJ2-1; 7 positions agree with TRBD1. From germline, CDR1 is MGHRA and CDR2 YSYEKL. The V and J ends lost 1 base and 10 bases, in that order; junction bases with no gene match: 1. The CDR3 consists of 12 residues. The CDR3 DNA is TGCGCCAGCAGCCAAGCAGGGGGAGAGCAGTTCTTC. Translated, it gives CASSQAGGEQFF.

J is TRBJ2-5 and V is TRBV9; D is unclear. Germline CDR1 reads SGDLS; CDR2 reads YYNGEE. This CDR3 is 14 amino acids long. Deletions cut 2 bases from V and 5 bases from J, with 13 bases between. CDR3: CASSVEPKQETQYF. In DNA, the CDR3 is TGTGCCAGCAGCGTCGAACCCAAACAGGAGACCCAGTACTTC.

The chain carries TRBV6-6 and TRBJ1-1; D not resolved. V dropped 5 bases and J dropped 3 bases, with 13 bases sitting between them. Per the germline V gene, CDR1 is MNHNY and CDR2 is SVGAGI (reference sequence). The length of the CDR3 is 14 residues. The CDR3 here is CASSPARFDTEAFF. DNA for the CDR3: TGTGCCAGCAGTCCGGCCCGGTTCGACACTGAAGCTTTCTTT.

This clone was seen only once. V and J are TRBV7-3 and TRBJ1-6; unclear D gene. Per the germline V gene, CDR1 is SGHTA and CDR2 is FQGTGA. CDR3 size: 15 residues. The ends were cut back, 1 base at V and 3 bases at J, with 7 bases in the middle. CDR3 in amino acids: CASSLNGDYNSPLHF. DNA for the CDR3: TGTGCCAGCAGCTTAAACGGGGACTATAATTCACCCCTCCACTTT.